The rows below give T cell receptor beta chains drawn from one sample of a study of blood T cell repertoires in COVID-19. Produced via immunoSEQ multiplex PCR; TCRdb's table is partial and in-frame only. The sample lists around 300,000 clones; around 90% were seen once. Material: PBMCs or T cells enriched from blood (not recorded which). These receptor sequences come from a man aged 25-45 years who had recovered from COVID-19. The CDR3 runs from the conserved cysteine through the conserved F or W. The order of the fields is J gene, D gene, V gene, clone size, CDR3 DNA, CDR3 protein. A D gene is named only where the DNA matches it firmly. Size is stated for part of the rows, as once, few or many counts, or as a class when the clone is expanded.

j_gene: TRBJ2-3; d_gene: TRBD1; v_gene: TRBV5-1; abundance: once; CDR3nt: TGCGCCAGCAGCAGGGGACAGGGCACAGATACGCAGTATTTT; CDR3aa: CASSRGQGTDTQYF
j_gene: TRBJ1-2; d_gene: TRBD1; v_gene: TRBV6-5; abundance: .; CDR3nt: TGTGCCAGCAGCCCCGACAGGGTACCTAACTATGGCTACACCTTC; CDR3aa: CASSPDRVPNYGYTF
j_gene: TRBJ1-1; d_gene: .; v_gene: TRBV7-8; abundance: .; CDR3nt: TGTGCCAGCAGCTTATTACAGGGCGAGGTCATAATGAACACTGAAGCTTTCTTT; CDR3aa: CASSLLQGEVIMNTEAFF
j_gene: TRBJ1-3; d_gene: TRBD1; v_gene: TRBV9; abundance: .; CDR3nt: TGTGCCAGCAGCGTGGAGACAGGGCCGGGAAACACCATATATTTT; CDR3aa: CASSVETGPGNTIYF
j_gene: TRBJ1-3; d_gene: .; v_gene: TRBV19; abundance: .; CDR3nt: TGTGCCAGTAGGAACGGACTTCGGGCCATATATTTT; CDR3aa: CASRNGLRAIYF
j_gene: TRBJ1-2; d_gene: TRBD1; v_gene: TRBV25-1; abundance: .; CDR3nt: TGTGCCAGCAGTCCCCCTGGGGGACAGGGCATCTATGGCTACACCTTC; CDR3aa: CASSPPGGQGIYGYTF
j_gene: TRBJ2-2; d_gene: .; v_gene: TRBV7-3; abundance: .; CDR3nt: TGTGCCAGCAGCCCTGGAGGGCAGTACACCGGGGAGCTGTTTTTT; CDR3aa: CASSPGGQYTGELFF
j_gene: TRBJ1-1; d_gene: .; v_gene: TRBV2; abundance: .; CDR3nt: TGTGCCAGCCTACAACAGGGCACTGAAGCTTTCTTT; CDR3aa: CASLQQGTEAFF
j_gene: TRBJ2-7; d_gene: .; v_gene: TRBV5-1; abundance: .; CDR3nt: TGCGCCAGCAGCTTGGAGGCAGGGAAGACCTACGAGCAGTACTTC; CDR3aa: CASSLEAGKTYEQYF
j_gene: TRBJ1-4; d_gene: TRBD1; v_gene: TRBV28; abundance: .; CDR3nt: TGTGCCAGCAGTTCAGAAACAGGGGGCGCGGTTAATGAAAAACTGTTTTTT; CDR3aa: CASSSETGGAVNEKLFF
j_gene: TRBJ2-1; d_gene: TRBD2; v_gene: TRBV4-2; abundance: .; CDR3nt: TGTGCCAGCAGCCAAGGGCGGGGGGCATCCTACAATGAGCAGTTCTTC; CDR3aa: CASSQGRGASYNEQFF
j_gene: TRBJ1-5; d_gene: .; v_gene: TRBV2; abundance: .; CDR3nt: TGTGCCAGCAGTTTACAGGGCCAAAGCAATCAGCCCCAGCATTTT; CDR3aa: CASSLQGQSNQPQHF
j_gene: TRBJ1-5; d_gene: TRBD1; v_gene: TRBV10-1; abundance: .; CDR3nt: TGCGCCAGCAGTGAGTTGGGGACAGGGAGTTATGGATATCAGCCCCAGCATTTT; CDR3aa: CASSELGTGSYGYQPQHF
j_gene: TRBJ2-7; d_gene: .; v_gene: TRBV2; abundance: .; CDR3nt: TGTGCCAGCAGTGAAACCCCGGACAGAACCTACGAGCAGTACTTC; CDR3aa: CASSETPDRTYEQYF
j_gene: TRBJ1-4; d_gene: .; v_gene: TRBV4-1; abundance: .; CDR3nt: TGCGCCAGCAGCCAAGTTCCAGGGGTAGGTGAAAAACTGTTTTTT; CDR3aa: CASSQVPGVGEKLFF
j_gene: TRBJ2-5; d_gene: TRBD1; v_gene: TRBV11-2; abundance: few; CDR3nt: TGTGCCAGCATGGACAGGGGAGAGACCCAGTACTTC; CDR3aa: CASMDRGETQYF
j_gene: TRBJ1-1; d_gene: .; v_gene: TRBV29-1; abundance: .; CDR3nt: TGCAGCGTTGACCGGGGTCGGGACACTGAAGCTTTCTTT; CDR3aa: CSVDRGRDTEAFF
j_gene: TRBJ2-1; d_gene: .; v_gene: TRBV18; abundance: once; CDR3nt: TGTGCCAGCTCACCAAGTCAGGGTAAGCACAATGAGCAGTTCTTC; CDR3aa: CASSPSQGKHNEQFF
j_gene: TRBJ2-3; d_gene: .; v_gene: TRBV15; abundance: .; CDR3nt: TGTGCCACCAGCAGTGTCAGGCGCACAGATACGCAGTATTTT; CDR3aa: CATSSVRRTDTQYF
j_gene: TRBJ2-2; d_gene: TRBD2; v_gene: TRBV3-1/TRBV3-2; abundance: .; CDR3nt: TGTGCCAGCAGCCAAGATTATCGGGCTAGCGGGGACTCGAACACCGGGGAGCTGTTTTTT; CDR3aa: CASSQDYRASGDSNTGELFF
j_gene: TRBJ2-3; d_gene: .; v_gene: TRBV10-3; abundance: .; CDR3nt: TGTGCCATCAGTGAGTCCGACAGTCACACAGATACGCAGTATTTT; CDR3aa: CAISESDSHTDTQYF
j_gene: TRBJ1-2; d_gene: .; v_gene: TRBV2; abundance: .; CDR3nt: TGTGCCAGCAGTGCTATCAAAGATTATGGCTACACCTTC; CDR3aa: CASSAIKDYGYTF
j_gene: TRBJ2-1; d_gene: .; v_gene: TRBV5-3; abundance: .; CDR3nt: TGTGCCAGAAGTTCCCGGGACAATAGAAATGAGCAGTTCTTC; CDR3aa: CARSSRDNRNEQFF
j_gene: TRBJ1-6; d_gene: .; v_gene: TRBV6-1; abundance: few; CDR3nt: TGTGCCAGCAGTGATTATCTGGAGTCACCCCTCCACTTT; CDR3aa: CASSDYLESPLHF
j_gene: TRBJ1-5; d_gene: TRBD1; v_gene: TRBV28; abundance: few; CDR3nt: TGTGCCAGCAGTGCCACCGGGACAGGGGGAAGGACGCCCCAGCATTTT; CDR3aa: CASSATGTGGRTPQHF
j_gene: TRBJ1-6; d_gene: .; v_gene: TRBV9; abundance: .; CDR3nt: TGTGCCAGCAGCCCATCGGGGACAAGAGATTCACCCCTCCACTTT; CDR3aa: CASSPSGTRDSPLHF
j_gene: TRBJ2-7; d_gene: TRBD1; v_gene: TRBV4-1; abundance: .; CDR3nt: TGCGCCAGCAGCCTCTATACAGGGGGCGGTGGCGAGCAGTACTTC; CDR3aa: CASSLYTGGGGEQYF
j_gene: TRBJ2-3; d_gene: TRBD2; v_gene: TRBV7-2; abundance: .; CDR3nt: TGTGCCAGCAGAGATAGACGGGGGGGCCCGAACACAGATACGCAGTATTTT; CDR3aa: CASRDRRGGPNTDTQYF
j_gene: TRBJ1-1; d_gene: .; v_gene: TRBV20-1; abundance: once; CDR3nt: TGCAGTGCTAGAGAGCCAGGGGAAGCTTTCTTT; CDR3aa: CSAREPGEAFF
j_gene: TRBJ2-5; d_gene: TRBD1; v_gene: TRBV5-1; abundance: .; CDR3nt: TGCGCCAGCAGCTTGACAGGGGCAGAGACCCAGTACTTC; CDR3aa: CASSLTGAETQYF
j_gene: TRBJ1-2; d_gene: TRBD1; v_gene: TRBV28; abundance: .; CDR3nt: TGTGCCAGCAGTTCCTCCGGGACAGGGGGCGACGGCTACACCTTC; CDR3aa: CASSSSGTGGDGYTF
j_gene: TRBJ2-5; d_gene: TRBD2; v_gene: TRBV4-2; abundance: .; CDR3nt: TGTGCCAGCAGCCAGGCGACTAGCGGGGGAGAAGAGACCCAGTACTTC; CDR3aa: CASSQATSGGEETQYF
j_gene: TRBJ2-2; d_gene: .; v_gene: TRBV6-5; abundance: .; CDR3nt: TGTGCCAGCAGGTTCATACAGGGAACCGGGGAGCTGTTTTTT; CDR3aa: CASRFIQGTGELFF
j_gene: TRBJ2-1; d_gene: TRBD2; v_gene: TRBV11-2; abundance: .; CDR3nt: TGTGCCAGCATACTAGCGGGGGGGCCCTATGAGCAGTTCTTC; CDR3aa: CASILAGGPYEQFF
j_gene: TRBJ1-4; d_gene: .; v_gene: TRBV5-4; abundance: .; CDR3nt: TGTGCCAGCAGCCCAGGACAGCCTAATGAAAAACTGTTTTTT; CDR3aa: CASSPGQPNEKLFF
j_gene: TRBJ1-4; d_gene: TRBD1; v_gene: TRBV28; abundance: .; CDR3nt: TGTGCCAGCAGTTTCGGCGGACAGGGGGCATATTCGACTAATGAAAAACTGTTTTTT; CDR3aa: CASSFGGQGAYSTNEKLFF
j_gene: TRBJ2-7; d_gene: TRBD1; v_gene: TRBV5-4; abundance: .; CDR3nt: TGTGCCAGCAGCAGCATCGACAGGGCTTACGAGCAGTACTTC; CDR3aa: CASSSIDRAYEQYF
j_gene: TRBJ1-6; d_gene: .; v_gene: TRBV7-9; abundance: .; CDR3nt: TGTGCCAGCAGCTCCCCCAGTTCACCCCTCCACTTT; CDR3aa: CASSSPSSPLHF
j_gene: TRBJ2-7; d_gene: .; v_gene: TRBV2; abundance: .; CDR3nt: TGTGCCAGCAGGTCGACAGGAAGCTCCTACGAGCAGTACTTC; CDR3aa: CASRSTGSSYEQYF
j_gene: TRBJ1-2; d_gene: TRBD1; v_gene: TRBV24-1; abundance: .; CDR3nt: TGTGCCACCAGTGATTGGACAGGGGGCGACTACACCTTC; CDR3aa: CATSDWTGGDYTF
j_gene: TRBJ2-3; d_gene: TRBD2; v_gene: TRBV6-5; abundance: .; CDR3nt: TGTGCCAGCAGTTACCAGCGGGGTGGGCGTACAGATACGCAGTATTTT; CDR3aa: CASSYQRGGRTDTQYF
j_gene: TRBJ2-1; d_gene: TRBD2; v_gene: TRBV9; abundance: .; CDR3nt: TGTGCCAGCAGCGTAGATATAGCGGGGGGGTACAATGAGCAGTTCTTC; CDR3aa: CASSVDIAGGYNEQFF
j_gene: TRBJ2-6; d_gene: TRBD1; v_gene: TRBV5-4; abundance: once; CDR3nt: TGTGCCTTTCCCGGGACAGGGATCCCTAACTCTGGGGCCAACGTCCTGACTTTC; CDR3aa: CAFPGTGIPNSGANVLTF
j_gene: TRBJ2-3; d_gene: TRBD1; v_gene: TRBV7-9; abundance: .; CDR3nt: TGTGCCAGCAGCCATACCGGGACAGGAGCCACAGATACGCAGTATTTT; CDR3aa: CASSHTGTGATDTQYF
j_gene: TRBJ2-7; d_gene: TRBD1; v_gene: TRBV5-4; abundance: .; CDR3nt: TGTGCCAGCAGCCAAAGACAGGGGTCCTACGAGCAGTACTTC; CDR3aa: CASSQRQGSYEQYF
j_gene: TRBJ1-2; d_gene: TRBD1; v_gene: TRBV24-1; abundance: .; CDR3nt: TGTGCCACCAGTGATTTAGACAGGGTGGATGGCTACACCTTC; CDR3aa: CATSDLDRVDGYTF
j_gene: TRBJ2-7; d_gene: .; v_gene: TRBV30; abundance: .; CDR3nt: TGTGCCTGGGGGACTGTTCAGGGATCCTACGAGCAGTACTTC; CDR3aa: CAWGTVQGSYEQYF
j_gene: TRBJ2-5; d_gene: .; v_gene: TRBV5-6; abundance: .; CDR3nt: TGTGCCAGCAGCTCCTCATTAGTGGAGACCCAGTACTTC; CDR3aa: CASSSSLVETQYF
j_gene: TRBJ2-1; d_gene: TRBD2; v_gene: TRBV5-4; abundance: .; CDR3nt: TGTGCCAGCAGCTTGGAATCAGCGGGGGGGCAAAATGAGCAGTTCTTC; CDR3aa: CASSLESAGGQNEQFF
j_gene: TRBJ1-5; d_gene: .; v_gene: TRBV5-1; abundance: .; CDR3nt: TGCGCCAGCAGCTTGGTAGGGAGTTATAGCAATCAGCCCCAGCATTTT; CDR3aa: CASSLVGSYSNQPQHF